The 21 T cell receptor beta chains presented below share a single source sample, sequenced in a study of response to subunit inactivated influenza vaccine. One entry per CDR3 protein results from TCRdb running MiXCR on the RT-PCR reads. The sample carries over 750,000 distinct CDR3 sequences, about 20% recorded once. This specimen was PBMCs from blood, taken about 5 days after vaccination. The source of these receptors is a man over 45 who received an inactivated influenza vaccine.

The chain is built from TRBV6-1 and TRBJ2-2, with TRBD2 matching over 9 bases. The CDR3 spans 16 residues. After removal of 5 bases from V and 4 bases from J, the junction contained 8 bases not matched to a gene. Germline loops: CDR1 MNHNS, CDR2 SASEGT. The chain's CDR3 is CASSTPLAGPTGELFF. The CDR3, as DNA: TGTGCCAGCAGTACCCCACTAGCGGGTCCCACCGGGGAGCTGTTTTTT.

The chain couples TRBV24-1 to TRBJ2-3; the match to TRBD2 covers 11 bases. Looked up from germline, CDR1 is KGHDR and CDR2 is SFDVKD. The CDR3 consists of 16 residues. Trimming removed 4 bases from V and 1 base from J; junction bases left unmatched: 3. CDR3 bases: TGTGCCACCAGTGACGTTAGCGGGGGGGGCACAGATACGCAGTATTTT. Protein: CATSDVSGGGTDTQYF.

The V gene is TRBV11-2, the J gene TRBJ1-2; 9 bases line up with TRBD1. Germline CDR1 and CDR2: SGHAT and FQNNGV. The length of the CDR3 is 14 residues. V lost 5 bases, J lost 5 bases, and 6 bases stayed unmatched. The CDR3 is CASSKTGGRYGYTF. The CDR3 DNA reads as TGTGCCAGCAGCAAGACAGGGGGACGGTATGGCTACACCTTC.

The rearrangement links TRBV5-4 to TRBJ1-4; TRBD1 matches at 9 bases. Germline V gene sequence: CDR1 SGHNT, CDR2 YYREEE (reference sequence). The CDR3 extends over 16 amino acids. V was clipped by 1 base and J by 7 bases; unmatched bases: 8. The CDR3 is CASSLKSGTGSEKLFF. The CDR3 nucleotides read TGTGCCAGCAGCTTGAAATCCGGGACAGGGAGTGAAAAACTGTTTTTT.

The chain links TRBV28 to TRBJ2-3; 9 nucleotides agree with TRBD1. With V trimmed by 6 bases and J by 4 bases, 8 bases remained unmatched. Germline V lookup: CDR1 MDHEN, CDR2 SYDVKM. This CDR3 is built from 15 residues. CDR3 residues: CASSITGGDADTQYF. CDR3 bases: TGTGCCAGCAGCATCACAGGGGGCGATGCAGATACGCAGTATTTT.

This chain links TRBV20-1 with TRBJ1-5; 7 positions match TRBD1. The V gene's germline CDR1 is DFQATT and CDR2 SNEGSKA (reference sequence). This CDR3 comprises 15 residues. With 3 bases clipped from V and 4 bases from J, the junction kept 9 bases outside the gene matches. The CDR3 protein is CSASIGRQGNQPQHF. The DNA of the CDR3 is TGCAGTGCTAGTATTGGGAGACAGGGAAATCAGCCCCAGCATTTT.

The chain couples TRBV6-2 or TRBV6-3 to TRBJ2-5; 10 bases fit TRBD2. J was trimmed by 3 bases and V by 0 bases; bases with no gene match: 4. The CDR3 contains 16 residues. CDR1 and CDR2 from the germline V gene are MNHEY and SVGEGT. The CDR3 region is CASSYSAGGIEETQYF. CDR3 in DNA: TGTGCCAGCAGTTACTCAGCGGGGGGGATTGAAGAGACCCAGTACTTC.

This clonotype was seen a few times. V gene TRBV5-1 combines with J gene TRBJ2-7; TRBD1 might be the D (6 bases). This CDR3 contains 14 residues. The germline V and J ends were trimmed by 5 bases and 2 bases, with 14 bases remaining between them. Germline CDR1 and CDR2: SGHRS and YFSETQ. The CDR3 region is CASRPGQSTYEQYF. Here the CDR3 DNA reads TGCGCCAGCAGGCCCGGACAGTCCACCTACGAGCAGTACTTC.

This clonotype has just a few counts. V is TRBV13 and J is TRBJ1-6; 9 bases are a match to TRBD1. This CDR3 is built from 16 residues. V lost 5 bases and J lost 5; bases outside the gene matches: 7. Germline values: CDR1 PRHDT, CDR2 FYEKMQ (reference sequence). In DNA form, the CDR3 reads TGTGCCAGCAGCATCCGGGACAGGGATCATAATTCACCCCTCCACTTT. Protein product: CASSIRDRDHNSPLHF.

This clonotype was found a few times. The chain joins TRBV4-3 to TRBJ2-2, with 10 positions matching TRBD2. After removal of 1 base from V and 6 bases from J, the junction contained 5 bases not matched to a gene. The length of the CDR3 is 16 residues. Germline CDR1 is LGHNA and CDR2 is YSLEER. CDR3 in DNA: TGCGCCAGCAGCCAAGCCGGGACTAGCGCCCCCGGGGAGCTGTTTTTT. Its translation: CASSQAGTSAPGELFF.

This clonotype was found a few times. The CDR3 is CASSQDPAGANVLTF. The DNA of the CDR3 is TGCGCCAGCAGCCAAGATCCTGCAGGGGCCAACGTCCTGACTTTC. The chain carries TRBV4-1 and TRBJ2-6; D gene ambiguous. This CDR3 is built from 15 residues. Germline V gives CDR1 MGHRA, CDR2 YSYEKL. Trimming took off 0 bases at V and 4 bases at J, with 7 bases between the two ends.

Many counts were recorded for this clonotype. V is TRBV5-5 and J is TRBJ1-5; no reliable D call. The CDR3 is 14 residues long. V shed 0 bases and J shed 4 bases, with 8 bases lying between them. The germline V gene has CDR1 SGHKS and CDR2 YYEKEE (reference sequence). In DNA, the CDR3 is TGTGCCAGCAGCTTGGAAGTCGGGAATCAGCCCCAGCATTTT. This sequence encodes CASSLEVGNQPQHF.

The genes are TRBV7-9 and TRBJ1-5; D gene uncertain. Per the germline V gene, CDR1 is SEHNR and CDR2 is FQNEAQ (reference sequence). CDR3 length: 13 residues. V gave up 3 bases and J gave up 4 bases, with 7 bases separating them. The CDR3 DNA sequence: TGTGCCAGCAGCTTTGGGCCGAATCAGCCCCAGCATTTT. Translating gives CASSFGPNQPQHF.

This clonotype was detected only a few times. The CDR3 DNA follows: TGCGCCAGCAGCTTGGCCACGGAAAGGCCCTACGAGCAGTACTTC. Amino acids: CASSLATERPYEQYF. The V gene is TRBV5-1, the J gene TRBJ2-7; D gene ambiguous. The CDR3 runs 15 residues. V shed 0 bases and J shed 2 bases, with 12 bases lying between them. The germline CDR1 and CDR2 sequences are SGHRS and YFSETQ.

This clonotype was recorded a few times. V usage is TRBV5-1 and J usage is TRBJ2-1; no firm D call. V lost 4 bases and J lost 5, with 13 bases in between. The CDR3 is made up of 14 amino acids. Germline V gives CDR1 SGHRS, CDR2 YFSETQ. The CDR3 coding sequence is TGCGCCAGCAGCAATGTCAACAGCAACAATGAGCAGTTCTTC. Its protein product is CASSNVNSNNEQFF. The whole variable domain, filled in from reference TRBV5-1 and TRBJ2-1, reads KAGVTQTPRYLIKTRGQQVTLSCSPISGHRSVSWYQQTPGQGLQFLFEYFSETQRNKGNFPGRFSGRQFSNSRSEMNVSTLELGDSALYLCASSNVNSNNEQFFGPGTRLTVL.

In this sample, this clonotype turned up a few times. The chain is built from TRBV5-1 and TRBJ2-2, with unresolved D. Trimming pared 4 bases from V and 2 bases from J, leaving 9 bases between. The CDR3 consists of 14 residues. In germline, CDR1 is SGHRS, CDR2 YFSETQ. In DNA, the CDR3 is TGCGCCAGCAGCCCGAGGATCAACACCGGGGAGCTGTTTTTT. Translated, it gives CASSPRINTGELFF.

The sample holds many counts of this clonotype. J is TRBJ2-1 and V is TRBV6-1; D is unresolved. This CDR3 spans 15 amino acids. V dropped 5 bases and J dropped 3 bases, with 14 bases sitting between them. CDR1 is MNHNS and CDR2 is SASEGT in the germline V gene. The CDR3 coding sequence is TGTGCCAGCAGTCTGTCCGGCGGTTTCTACAATGAGCAGTTCTTC. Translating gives CASSLSGGFYNEQFF.

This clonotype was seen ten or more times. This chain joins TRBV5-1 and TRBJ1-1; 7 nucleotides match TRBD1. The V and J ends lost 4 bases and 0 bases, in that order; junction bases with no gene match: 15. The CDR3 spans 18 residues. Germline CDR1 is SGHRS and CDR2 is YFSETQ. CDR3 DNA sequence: TGCGCCAGCAGCCTCGATATCCGACAGGGTCTCTTGAACACTGAAGCTTTCTTT. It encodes CASSLDIRQGLLNTEAFF.

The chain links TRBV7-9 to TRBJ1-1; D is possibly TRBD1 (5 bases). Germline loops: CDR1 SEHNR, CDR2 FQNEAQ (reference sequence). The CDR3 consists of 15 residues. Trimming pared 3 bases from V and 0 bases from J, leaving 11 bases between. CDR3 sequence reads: CASSFQGGLNTEAFF. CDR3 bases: TGTGCCAGCAGCTTCCAGGGCGGACTGAACACTGAAGCTTTCTTT.

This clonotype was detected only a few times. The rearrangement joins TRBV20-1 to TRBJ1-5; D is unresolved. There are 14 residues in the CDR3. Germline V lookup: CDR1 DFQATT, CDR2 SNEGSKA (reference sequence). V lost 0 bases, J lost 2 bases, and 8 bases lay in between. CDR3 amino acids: CSARDQTGNQPQHF. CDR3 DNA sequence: TGCAGTGCTAGAGATCAAACAGGCAATCAGCCCCAGCATTTT.

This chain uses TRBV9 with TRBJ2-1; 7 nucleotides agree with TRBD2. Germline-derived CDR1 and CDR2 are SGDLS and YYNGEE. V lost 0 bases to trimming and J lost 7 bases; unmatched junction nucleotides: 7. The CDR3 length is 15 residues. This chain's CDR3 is CASSVGGGRGNEQFF. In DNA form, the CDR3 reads TGTGCCAGCAGCGTAGGTGGCGGGAGAGGAAATGAGCAGTTCTTC.